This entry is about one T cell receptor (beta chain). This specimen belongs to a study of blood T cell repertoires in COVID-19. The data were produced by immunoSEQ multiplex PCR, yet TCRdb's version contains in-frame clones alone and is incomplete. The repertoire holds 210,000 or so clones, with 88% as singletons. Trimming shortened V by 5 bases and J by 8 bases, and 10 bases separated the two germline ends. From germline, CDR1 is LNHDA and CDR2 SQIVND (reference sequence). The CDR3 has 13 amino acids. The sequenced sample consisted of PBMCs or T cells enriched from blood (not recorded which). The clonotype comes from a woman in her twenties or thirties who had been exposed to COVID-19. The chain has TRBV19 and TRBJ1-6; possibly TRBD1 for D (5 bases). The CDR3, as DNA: TGTGCCAGTAGTTGGGGCAGGGATTCACCCCTCCACTTT. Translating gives CASSWGRDSPLHF.